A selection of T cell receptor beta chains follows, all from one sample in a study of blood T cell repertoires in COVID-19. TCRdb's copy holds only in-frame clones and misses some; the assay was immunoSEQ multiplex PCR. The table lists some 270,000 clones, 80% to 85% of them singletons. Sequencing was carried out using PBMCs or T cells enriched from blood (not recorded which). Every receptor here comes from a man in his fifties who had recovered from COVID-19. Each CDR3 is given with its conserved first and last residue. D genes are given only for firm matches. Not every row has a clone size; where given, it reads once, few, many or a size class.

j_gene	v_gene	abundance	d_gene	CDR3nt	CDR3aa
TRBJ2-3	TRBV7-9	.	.	TGTGCCAGCAGCGCCTCAACTAGAGTACGTTTAGATACGCAGTATTTT	CASSASTRVRLDTQYF
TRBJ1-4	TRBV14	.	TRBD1	TGTGCCAGCAGCCAACCTACAGGGGGCGCAGGTGAAAAACTGTTTTTT	CASSQPTGGAGEKLFF
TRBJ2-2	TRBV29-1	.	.	TGCAGCGCACTAGGCCCCGGGGAGCTGTTTTTT	CSALGPGELFF
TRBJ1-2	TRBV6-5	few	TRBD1	TGTGCCAGCAGTTATAAAGGACAGGATGGCTACACCTTC	CASSYKGQDGYTF
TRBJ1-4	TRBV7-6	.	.	TGTGCCAGCAGGAAGGGGATGACTAATGAAAAACTGTTTTTT	CASRKGMTNEKLFF
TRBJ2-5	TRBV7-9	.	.	TGTGCCAGCAGCTTACCTGGGGGGAGCCAAGAGACCCAGTACTTC	CASSLPGGSQETQYF
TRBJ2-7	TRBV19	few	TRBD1	TGTGCCAGTAGTCCATCCGGGACAGGGAGGACCTACGAGCAGTACTTC	CASSPSGTGRTYEQYF
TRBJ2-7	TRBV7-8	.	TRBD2	TGTGCCAGCAGCTTTGGGACTAGCGGGGCGAGCGAGCAGTACTTC	CASSFGTSGASEQYF
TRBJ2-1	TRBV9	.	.	TGTGCCAGCAGCACCTCTGGGGGGTACAATGAGCAGTTCTTC	CASSTSGGYNEQFF
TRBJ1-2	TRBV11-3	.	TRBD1	TGTGCCAGCAGCTTCGGCGACAGGGACGAGACCTTC	CASSFGDRDETF
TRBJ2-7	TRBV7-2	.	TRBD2	TGTGCCAGCAGCACGACTAGCGGGCCCTACGAGCAGTACTTC	CASSTTSGPYEQYF
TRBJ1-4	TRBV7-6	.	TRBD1	TGTGCCAGCAGCCTGGGCAGGGGGCGGGATGAAAAACTGTTTTTT	CASSLGRGRDEKLFF
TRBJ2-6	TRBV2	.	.	TGTGCCAGCAGTGGGCAGGTCTGGGCCAACGTCCTGACTTTC	CASSGQVWANVLTF
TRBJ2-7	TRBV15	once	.	TGTGCCACCAGCAGAGATAGGAGCTCCTACGAGCAGTACTTC	CATSRDRSSYEQYF
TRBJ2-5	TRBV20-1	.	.	TGCAGTGCTAGTCCGATGGCCAGTCAAGAGACCCAGTACTTC	CSASPMASQETQYF
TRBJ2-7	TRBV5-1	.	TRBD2	TGCGCCAGCAGCACAGCGGGGGCCACCTACGAGCAGTACTTC	CASSTAGATYEQYF
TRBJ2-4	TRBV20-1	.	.	TGCAGTGCCAGTCCGGTAGCCAAAAACATTCAGTACTTC	CSASPVAKNIQYF
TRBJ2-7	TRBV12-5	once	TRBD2	TGTGCTAGTGGTGCGGCGGGACTACCGTACGAGCAGTACTTC	CASGAAGLPYEQYF
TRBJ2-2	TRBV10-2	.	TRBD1	TGCGCCAGCAGGGGGACAGGGCGAGACACCGGGGAGCTGTTTTTT	CASRGTGRDTGELFF
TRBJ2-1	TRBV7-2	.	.	TGTGCCAGCAGCTTCCAGGCCAGGGAAAGCAATGAGCAGTTCTTC	CASSFQARESNEQFF
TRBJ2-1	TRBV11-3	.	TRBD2	TGTGCCAGCAGCTTAGTAGGGACTAGCGGCTACAATGAGCAGTTCTTC	CASSLVGTSGYNEQFF
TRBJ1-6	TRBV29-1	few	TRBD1	TGCAGCGTTGCTGGGACAGGGGCTAATTCACCCCTCCACTTT	CSVAGTGANSPLHF
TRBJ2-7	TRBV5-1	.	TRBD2	TGCGCCAGCAGCTTGGCGGCTAGCGGCCCCTACGAGCAGTACTTC	CASSLAASGPYEQYF
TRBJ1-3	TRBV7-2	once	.	TGTGCCAGCAGCTTCGACGCTTCGGGACAAGGCGGCACCATATATTTT	CASSFDASGQGGTIYF
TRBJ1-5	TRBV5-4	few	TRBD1	TGTGCCAGCAGCTTGGACAGGGGCCAGCCCCAGCATTTT	CASSLDRGQPQHF
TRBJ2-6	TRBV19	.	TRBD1	TGTGCCAGTATGAGGGGGCGTTTGGGGGCCAACGTCCTGACTTTC	CASMRGRLGANVLTF
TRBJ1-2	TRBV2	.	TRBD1	TGTGCCAGCAGAGCCGGGACAGGGGAAGGCTACACCTTC	CASRAGTGEGYTF